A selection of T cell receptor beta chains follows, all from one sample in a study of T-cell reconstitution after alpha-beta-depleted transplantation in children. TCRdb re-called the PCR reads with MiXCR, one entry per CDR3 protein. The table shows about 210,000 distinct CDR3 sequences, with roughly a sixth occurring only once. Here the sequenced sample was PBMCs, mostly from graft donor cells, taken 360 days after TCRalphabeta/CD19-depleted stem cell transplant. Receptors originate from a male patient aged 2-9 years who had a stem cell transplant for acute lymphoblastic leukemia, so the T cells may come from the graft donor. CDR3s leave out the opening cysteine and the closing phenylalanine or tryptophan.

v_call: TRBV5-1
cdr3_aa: ASSLGGGEQPQH

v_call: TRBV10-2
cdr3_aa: ASSRGGPKF

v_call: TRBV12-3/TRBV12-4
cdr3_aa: ASSPRQGANNEQF

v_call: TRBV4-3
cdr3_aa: ASSQGGLGGTHEQF

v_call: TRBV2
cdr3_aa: ASRERGELF

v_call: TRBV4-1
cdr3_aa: ASSQSGPGSEQF

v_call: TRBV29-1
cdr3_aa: SVGPAKNIQY

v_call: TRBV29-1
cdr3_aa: SVLDRLLSGANVLT

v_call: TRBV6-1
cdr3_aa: ASRIQQGANTEAF

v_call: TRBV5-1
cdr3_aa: ASSLTTGLSSYEQY

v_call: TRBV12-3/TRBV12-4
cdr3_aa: ASRDDRGQDEKLF

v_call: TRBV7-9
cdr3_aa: ASIQGGLVEAF

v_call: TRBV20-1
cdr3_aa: SARDTASYNQPQH

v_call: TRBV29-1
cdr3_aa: SVENTGELF

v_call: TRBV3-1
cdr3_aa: ASSQVPVMGSETQY

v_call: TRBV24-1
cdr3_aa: ATSEAGGSYEQY

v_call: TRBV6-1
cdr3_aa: ASNRRTNTEAF

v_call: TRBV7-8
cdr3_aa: ASSLAGLITDQPQH

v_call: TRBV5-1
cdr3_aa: ASSSDRGPPYLYGYT

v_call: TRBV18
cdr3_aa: ASSPPLRVTEAF

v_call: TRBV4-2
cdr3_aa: ASSQPPGQGAGEQF

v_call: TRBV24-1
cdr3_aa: ATLLEREAGQLYYEQY

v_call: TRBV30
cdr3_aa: AWSDRAYEQY

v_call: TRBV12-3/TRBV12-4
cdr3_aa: ASSQPTGEAF

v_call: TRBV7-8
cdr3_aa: ASSLSGYGGNQPQH

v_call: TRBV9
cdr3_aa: ASSPQGTGPMGEQY

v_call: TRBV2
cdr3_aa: ASSPDEQY

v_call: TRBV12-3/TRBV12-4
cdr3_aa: ASSSLTSGGYEQY

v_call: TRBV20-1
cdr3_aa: SAPRGAINEQF

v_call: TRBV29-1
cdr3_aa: SVEGEGTNTEAF

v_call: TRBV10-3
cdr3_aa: AISKESSYNEQF

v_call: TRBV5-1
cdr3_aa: ASSPDVWGANEQF

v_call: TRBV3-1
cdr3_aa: ASSQVGQGRQNEQF

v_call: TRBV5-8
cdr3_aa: ASSPGTAGNTIY

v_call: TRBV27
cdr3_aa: ATGLAGEETQY

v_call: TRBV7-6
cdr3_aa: ASSLGTAGSTDTQY

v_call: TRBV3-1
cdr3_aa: ASSGQGFADTQY

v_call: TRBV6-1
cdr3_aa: ASSQLRGSSYEQY

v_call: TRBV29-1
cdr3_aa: SVDQGTGAYEQY

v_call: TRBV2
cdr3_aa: ATSFLSGSNTGELF

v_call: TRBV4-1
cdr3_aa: ASSQVHSYEQY

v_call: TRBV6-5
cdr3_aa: ATSSRTPMNEQF

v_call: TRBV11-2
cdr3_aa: ASSPGQGAEKLF

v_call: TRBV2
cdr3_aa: ASSDQGHGTEAF

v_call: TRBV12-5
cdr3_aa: ASGLGGRVLSNQPQH

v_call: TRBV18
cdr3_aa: ASSHGVQLPYGYT

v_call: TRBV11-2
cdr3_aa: ASSPSGTGGSGELF

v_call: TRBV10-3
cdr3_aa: AISEESRGNTEAF

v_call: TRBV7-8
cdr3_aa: ASSPIHSIYEQY

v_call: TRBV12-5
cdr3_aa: ASGRGGSTDTQY

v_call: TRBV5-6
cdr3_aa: ASSLGTVAYRYT

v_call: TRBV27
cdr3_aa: ASSLRGGGDEQF

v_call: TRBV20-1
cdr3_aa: SASVVAGGNTEAF

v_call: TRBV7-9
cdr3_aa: ASSPGGHNNEQF

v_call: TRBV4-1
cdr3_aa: ASSQDSVGTYNEQF

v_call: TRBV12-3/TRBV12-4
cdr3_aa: ASSTYRGPYSPLH

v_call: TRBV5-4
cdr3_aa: ASSLVGGGAADTQY

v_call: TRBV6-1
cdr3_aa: ASSAGGTLETQY

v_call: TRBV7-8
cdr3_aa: ASALGGWPDSSNTEAF